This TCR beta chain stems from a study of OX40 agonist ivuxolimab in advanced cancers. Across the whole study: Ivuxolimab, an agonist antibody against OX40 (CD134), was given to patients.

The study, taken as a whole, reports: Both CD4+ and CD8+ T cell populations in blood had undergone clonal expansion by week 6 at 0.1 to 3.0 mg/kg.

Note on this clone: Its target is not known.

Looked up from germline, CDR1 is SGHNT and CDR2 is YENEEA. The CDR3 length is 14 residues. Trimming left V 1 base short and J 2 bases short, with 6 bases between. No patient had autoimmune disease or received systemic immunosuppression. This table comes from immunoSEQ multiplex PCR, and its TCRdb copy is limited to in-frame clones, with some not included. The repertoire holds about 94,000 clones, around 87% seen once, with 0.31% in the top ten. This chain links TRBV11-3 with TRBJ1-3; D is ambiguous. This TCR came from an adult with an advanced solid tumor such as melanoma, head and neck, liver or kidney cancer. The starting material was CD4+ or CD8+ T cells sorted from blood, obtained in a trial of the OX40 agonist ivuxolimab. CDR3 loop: CASSLGGPGNTIYF. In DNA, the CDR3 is TGTGCCAGCAGCTTAGGCGGACCTGGAAACACCATATATTTT.